This entry features one TCR beta chain sequence. What it recognizes is unknown. These data belong to a study of PD-1 blockade in mismatch repair-deficient tumors. Study information: Enrolled about 2012-2016, patients had progressing, pretreated mismatch repair-deficient cancers of over nine types. The study's findings and limits: Tumor-resident clones, often undetectable pretreatment in blood, expanded then contracted after pembrolizumab.

Every patient had mismatch repair deficiency by PCR or immunohistochemistry. TCR sequencing covered a few patients who responded to pembrolizumab. Generated by immunoSEQ multiplex PCR, the TCRdb table keeps only in-frame clones and is missing some. The repertoire consists of 35,000 to 40,000 clones, with roughly three quarters occurring once and the leading ten covering over 20%. Germline CDR1 is MNHNY and CDR2 is SVGAGI (reference sequence). V shed 2 bases and J 1 base; nucleotides not matched to a gene: 3. The CDR3 is 15 residues long. V is TRBV6-6 and J is TRBJ1-1; 8 bases match TRBD1. Sample: peripheral blood, taken 4 weeks after starting pembrolizumab. This receptor was obtained from an adult with mismatch repair-deficient cancer. CDR3 residues: CASSYPDRGNTEAFF. In DNA, the CDR3 is TGTGCCAGCAGTTACCCCGACAGGGGGAACACTGAAGCTTTCTTT.